This T cell receptor (beta chain) is from a study of cytomegalovirus exposure and HLA in healthy donors (TCRdb year 2017). About the investigation overall: An earlier analysis of several hundred of the donors reported roughly 300 Gb of sequence data and around 110 million unique TCR beta sequences obtained from around 190 million T cells. Rather than drawing on any new phenotypic data, the later analysis identified candidate immune exposures from TCR beta sequences and the way those sequences occurred across donors. All discovery cohort repertoires had been generated on a single sequencing platform. The study was designed to test whether signatures of past pathogen exposure could be identified by cataloging public T cell receptors. Approximately 330 gigabases of sequencing data and around 85 million unique TCR sequences made up an early release that covered 640 HLA-typed donors. Because of strong linkage in the cohort, four or five DR-DQ haplotypes were treated as single units for association and clustering. A later analysis re-analyzed previously published TCR beta repertoires from hundreds of donors and added high-resolution HLA genotyping to study TCR occurrence patterns. Of the 350 to 400 genotyped donors, roughly 85% fell in the genetic ancestry cluster associated with self-reported Caucasian donors. Both class I and class II loci were covered by HLA typing, at four-digit resolution. Using immunosequencing, the study profiled T cell repertoires from about 620 subjects and related those repertoires to cytomegalovirus serostatus. In addition to the first cohort of around 670 subjects, a separate validation cohort of around 110 different subjects was used. The number of typed donors differed by locus: roughly 620-640 for A, B, C, DRB1 and DQB1; 522 for DQA1; around 580 for DPA1; and around 490 for DPB1. High-throughput TCR immunosequencing, statistical association of individual TCRs with disease status, and machine learning were combined to predict cytomegalovirus infection status. Across around 400 genotyped donors of the cohort, an average of roughly 250,000 unique TCR beta nucleotide sequences per donor were sequenced, and 15% to 20% of those sequences were non-productive. An earlier analysis of 587 of the donors applied high-throughput TCR beta sequencing to assess whether each TCR beta V gene segment acted as functional or pseudogenic. Alongside the repertoire data, information on donor age, sex, ethnicity and CMV serostatus was compiled. A later genetic analysis took genome-wide SNP genotypes for about 55% of the 666 donors and used that subset as a discovery cohort. The study at large found these results: In both the original and validation cohorts, the classifier was reported to diagnose cytomegalovirus status with high specificity and sensitivity. Across donors, most TCR sequences were observed very rarely, whereas some public TCRs were present in many individuals. Because HLA typing was missing for some donors at each locus, association tests included only the typed subset. The only immune exposure information available for the cohort was CMV serostatus. In a later analysis, TCR association rates were found to vary across HLA loci, with the most associated TCRs seen for DRB1 alleles and the fewest for HLA-C alleles. In vitro tests confirmed that a few of the cytomegalovirus-associated TCR beta chains recognize cytomegalovirus antigens. In a later analysis, several top co-occurrence clusters were reported to appear linked to parvovirus B19, influenza, CMV and Epstein-Barr virus. Assigning TCR associations to individual alleles was difficult when HLA alleles, especially DR and DQ, strongly co-occurred. In a later analysis, HLA-associated TCR beta chains were found to be more clonally expanded and to have lower generation probabilities than equally common non-associated chains. Specific HLA alleles were associated with 16,951 TCR beta sequences at a false discovery rate of 0.05 in a later analysis. A cluster of highly shared sequence variants was judged likely to be a technical artifact of the sequencing pipeline. In a later genetic analysis, fewer N-insertions in productive TCRs were reported among donors in an Asian-associated ancestry cluster than the approximately 710-donor mean. A further reported finding was that TCR beta sequences accurately predicted the HLA-A and HLA-B alleles for most subjects in the first cohort. V-gene and J-gene trimming of TCR beta chains was associated with a missense DCLRE1C variant in a later genetic analysis, and the association was replicated in an independent cohort. Because counts were too low, some 16 rarely observed V segments, including chromosome 9 orphons, were excluded from the earlier analysis of 587 of the donors. A total of fewer than 200 TCR beta chains were listed by the study as associated with cytomegalovirus. In an earlier analysis of 450 to 750 of the donors, most TCR beta V segments appeared in productive rearrangements about 87% or about 30% of the time, broadly matching IMGT annotations. Linkage disequilibrium might explain the correlated functional status among segregating V segments, but an unknown experimental factor could not be ruled out. It was suggested by the authors that the approach could potentially be generalized to other disease states and immunological phenotypes. Some IMGT-functional V segments, including TRBV6-2 and TRBV6-3, could not be distinguished by the 87-base-pair reads and were therefore excluded. The cohort was sequenced for TCR beta chains only, and without alpha or paired-chain data the features that could be detected were limited. Roughly uniform sequencing depth across donors was assumed in presence/absence analyses, although this assumption may not hold. According to a later analysis, most CMV-associated TCR beta chains appeared to be HLA-restricted, and the HLA associations seemed to be driven largely by CMV exposure.

Turning to this clone: There is no known antigen for this receptor. Base-call qualities are not available, and no considerably larger clone is one nucleotide away.

At the junction V is shortened by 4 bases and J by 0 bases, with 14 bases in between. The CDR3 measures 17 amino acids from cysteine to phenylalanine. Just the 51-base CDR3 DNA is kept, in frame starting at base 1. For CDR1 and CDR2, the germline V gene lists SGDLS and YYNGEE. The cohort consisted of some 670 healthy bone marrow donors. Cohort members were all nominally healthy when sampled, although unrecorded immune exposures were likely present. The donor was CMV seropositive and belonged to the group of 250 to 300 seropositive cohort members. A peripheral blood sample was provided by each donor, and peripheral blood mononuclear cells were used for TCR beta sequencing. Genomic DNA was extracted from the blood cell samples with the Qiagen DNeasy Blood Extraction Kit. The method behind the library was the immunoSEQ multiplex PCR assay. For the multiplex PCR, a mixture combining 60 forward primers for TCR Vbeta segments and 13 reverse primers for TCR Jbeta segments was used. A multiplex PCR assay on genomic DNA amplified the CDR3 region of rearranged TCR beta genes. The amplified TCR beta libraries were sequenced on the Illumina HiSeq System as 87-base-pair reads. The study's own analysis went as follows. A later analysis counted around 72 million unique TCR beta chains across the 640 or so repertoires, and roughly 9.9 million of these chains were shared by at least two donors. Raw reads were error-corrected and collapsed into unique sequences with a nearest-neighbor algorithm that merged closely related sequences to remove PCR and sequencing errors. To assign V, D and J gene segments, CDR3 sequences were aligned to IMGT reference sequences. Each retained sequence needed at least a six-nucleotide match to both a V gene segment and a J gene segment. A rearrangement was called productive if the CDR3 had no stop codons and remained in frame with V and J, and every other rearrangement was called non-productive. CDR3 was defined by IMGT convention, running from the second conserved V-encoded cysteine to the conserved J-encoded phenylalanine. In an earlier analysis of approximately 590 of the donors, sequences lacking an unambiguous match to a single V gene segment were excluded. In an earlier analysis of roughly 500 of the donors, V segments were called functional above 56.7% productive rearrangements and were called segregating when the between-donor standard deviation exceeded 5%. A statistical classification framework was built to diagnose cytomegalovirus status from the catalog of TCR beta chain sequences. In a later analysis, TCR nucleotide sequences were compared against IMGT/GENE-DB human TR gene sequences so that V and J genes could be assigned. Using the TCRdist pipeline, a later analysis assigned CDR3 sequences along with most-parsimonious VDJ recombination scenarios. In a later analysis, each TCR beta chain was defined by its CDR3 amino acid sequence together with its V-gene family, and reads without a unique V-gene family were excluded. As a way to deal with suspected cross-contamination and a sequencing artifact, a later analysis dropped hundreds of nucleotide sequences that were highly shared and had low generation probability. In a later analysis, a clonal expansion index for each public chain was calculated from normalized within-repertoire ranks of inferred template counts. A later analysis computed generation probabilities with a VDJ recombination model fitted to out-of-frame rearrangements, and checked the results against IGoR. In a later analysis, hypergeometric tests were used to score TCR-TCR, TCR-HLA and TCR-CMV co-occurrence, with a repertoire-size bias correction applied to TCR pairs. A later analysis estimated false discovery rates by permuting HLA or CMV assignments 20 times. In a later analysis, co-occurring TCRs were grouped using DBSCAN, with TCRdist sequence similarity added in when clustering inside HLA-allele-positive subsets. Repertoires with fewer than 30,000 or more than 120,000 public chains, plus five repertoires with anomalous nucleotide sharing, were excluded from co-occurrence clustering. The source is immuneACCESS, and TCRdb retained only in-frame sequences with V and J called. Part of the clones is not carried over; for the studies checked, unresolved V genes explain less than half of this, and the remainder is unexplained. From that table come the V and J calls and clone size; the DNA was used to work out D and trimming. The sample yields 100,000 to 120,000 clones; about three quarters were counted once. The ten largest make up roughly 2.9% of the sample.

Sample: PBMCs. The sequence joins TRBV9 to TRBJ2-6; confidence is insufficient to name the D gene. This receptor was obtained from a woman aged 55 to 70 in good health and CMV-seropositive. The bases read TGTGCCAGCAGCCCCACGGGTCCATTCTCTGGGGCCAACGTCCTGACTTTC. This is translated as CASSPTGPFSGANVLTF.